The next 22 T cell receptor beta chains were all read from a single sample in a study of shared clonotypes between healthy human individuals. Measured with immunoSEQ multiplex PCR; TCRdb has only the in-frame clones, and not every one. Of 950,000 to 1,300,000 clones detected, about 70% appear once; the ten largest clones hold approximately 1.5%. What was sequenced was memory CD4+ T cells sorted from blood. Noted subset: CD45RA-negative fraction. These receptors were taken from a man aged 18 to 29 in good health.

This clone was seen ten or more times. Other DNA sequences in this specimen translate into the identical CDR3. The V gene is TRBV9, the J gene TRBJ1-6, with a possible D match to TRBD1 (5 bases). The CDR3 consists of 15 residues. Per the germline V gene, CDR1 is SGDLS and CDR2 is YYNGEE. Trimming took off 0 bases at V and 7 bases at J, with 11 bases between the two ends. The chain's CDR3 is CASSVATGSNSPLHF. The CDR3 DNA is TGTGCCAGCAGCGTAGCTACAGGTTCGAATTCACCCCTCCACTTT.

This chain links TRBV5-6 with TRBJ2-7, with unresolved D. V was cut by 1 base and J by 5 bases, with 10 bases left in between. CDR1 is SGHDT and CDR2 is YYEEEE in the germline V gene. The CDR3 has 13 residues. The CDR3 DNA reads TGTGCCAGCAGCTTGCTCCAGGCTGACGAGCAGTACTTC. This translates into CASSLLQADEQYF. Full variable domain (rest looked up from reference TRBV5-6 and TRBJ2-7): DAGVTQSPTHLIKTRGQQVTLRCSPKSGHDTVSWYQQALGQGPQFIFQYYEEEERQRGNFPDRFSGHQFPNYSSELNVNALLLGDSALYLCASSLLQADEQYFGPGTRLTVT.

V gene TRBV28 combines with J gene TRBJ2-1, with 9 bases fitting TRBD1. Trimming cost V 3 bases and J 1 base; bases outside gene matches: 10. This CDR3 region has 18 residues. Per the germline V gene, CDR1 is MDHEN and CDR2 is SYDVKM. CDR3 in amino acids: CASSLEGTGYRSYNEQFF. DNA of the CDR3: TGTGCCAGCAGTTTGGAAGGGACAGGGTATAGGTCCTACAATGAGCAGTTCTTC.

There are a few counts of this clone. The chain combines TRBV25-1 with TRBJ1-2; D call uncertain. V lost 1 base and J 7 bases, leaving 10 bases between the germline ends. Germline values: CDR1 MGHDK, CDR2 SYGVNS. The CDR3 sequence is 13 residues long. CDR3 DNA: TGTGCCAGCAGTGAATTTACAGCCGGTGGCTACACCTTC. Residues: CASSEFTAGGYTF.

The genes are TRBV7-2 and TRBJ2-3; D is uncertain. Germline V CDR1 and CDR2: SGHTA, FQGNSA. Trimming pared 2 bases from V and 4 bases from J, leaving 13 bases between. CDR3 length: 15 amino acids. The DNA of the CDR3 is TGTGCCAGCAGCTTATCTGCTATTGGAGCAGATACGCAGTATTTT. Translated, it gives CASSLSAIGADTQYF.

As to this clone: Other DNA variants within this sample encode the same CDR3. The chain employs TRBV11-2 and TRBJ2-5, with 8 positions matching TRBD2. V trimming: 4 bases; J trimming: 2 bases; junction bases outside the gene matches: 3. This CDR3 comprises 14 residues. In germline, CDR1 is SGHAT, CDR2 FQNNGV. CDR3 sequence: CASSSGRGQETQYF. The CDR3 DNA follows: TGTGCCAGCAGCTCCGGGAGGGGACAAGAGACCCAGTACTTC.

The DNA for the CDR3 is TGTGCCAGCAGCCCTACTGGACAGGGTAATGAGCAGTTCTTC. This encodes CASSPTGQGNEQFF. V usage is TRBV6-6 and J usage is TRBJ2-1, with 8 bases lining up with TRBD1. The germline CDR1 and CDR2 sequences are MNHNY and SVGAGI (reference sequence). The junction had 8 bases not matched to a gene; V was cut back by 6 bases and J by 7 bases. There are 14 residues in the CDR3.

The chain carries TRBV11-2 and TRBJ2-2; D gene uncertain. Between the trimmed V and J ends, which lost 7 bases and 4 bases, there was a span of 10 bases. In germline, CDR1 is SGHAT, CDR2 FQNNGV. The CDR3 extends over 13 amino acids. Here the CDR3 reads CASTPFATGELFF. The DNA for the CDR3 is TGTGCCAGCACCCCCTTCGCCACCGGGGAGCTGTTTTTT.

This clone was detected only a few times. The chain joins TRBV18 to TRBJ1-4; tentative D call: TRBD1 (6 bases). Trimming stripped 2 bases from V and 7 bases from J, with 8 bases between. From germline, CDR1 is KGHSH and CDR2 LQKENI. The CDR3 has 13 residues. CDR3 in amino acids: CASSPGGSEKLFF. CDR3 coding DNA: TGTGCCAGCTCACCAGGGGGCTCTGAAAAACTGTTTTTT.

This clone was counted only a few times. This chain links TRBV7-3 with TRBJ2-1; 14 bases map to TRBD2. Germline values: CDR1 SGHTA, CDR2 FQGTGA. The V segment lost 5 bases and the J segment 5 bases; nucleotides outside the gene matches: 5. The CDR3 covers 16 residues. DNA of the CDR3: TGTGCCAGCAGCCCCATGGGACTAGCGGGGGACAATGAGCAGTTCTTC. Its protein product is CASSPMGLAGDNEQFF.

The chain is built from TRBV28 and TRBJ1-2, with D unclear. V was trimmed by 4 bases and J by 3 bases, leaving 18 bases between them. The CDR3 consists of 16 residues. CDR1 MDHEN and CDR2 SYDVKM come from the germline V gene. The CDR3 protein is CASSYPAEGKDYGYTF. CDR3 coding DNA: TGTGCCAGCAGTTATCCGGCTGAGGGAAAAGACTATGGCTACACCTTC.

This clone was seen a single time. This chain joins TRBV2 and TRBJ2-1; no clear D gene. Trimming cost V 6 bases and J 6 bases, with 9 bases left between them. This CDR3 is built from 12 residues. From germline, CDR1 is SNHLY and CDR2 FYNNEI. CDR3 region: CASREYSNEQFF. In DNA, the CDR3 is TGTGCCAGCAGAGAGTACAGCAATGAGCAGTTCTTC.

The J gene is TRBJ2-2, the V gene TRBV7-6; 14 bases line up with TRBD2. Germline V gene data show CDR1 as SGHVS and CDR2 as FNYEAQ. J was trimmed by 3 bases and V by 1 base; bases with no gene match: 4. CDR3 size: 18 residues. CDR3 region: CASSLGLAGGLDTGELFF. The CDR3 region has the DNA TGTGCCAGCAGCTTAGGACTAGCGGGGGGGCTGGACACCGGGGAGCTGTTTTTT.

This clone has just a few counts. This rearrangement joins TRBV2 to TRBJ2-2, with TRBD1 as a possible D gene (5 bases). Germline CDR1 reads SNHLY; CDR2 reads FYNNEI. V was pared by 1 base and J by 10 bases, with 13 bases between. The length of the CDR3 is 14 residues. CDR3 in amino acids: CASSEDAGIVELFF. The DNA of the CDR3 is TGTGCCAGCAGTGAAGACGCAGGGATTGTGGAGCTGTTTTTT. Full variable domain (missing parts from reference TRBV2 and TRBJ2-2): EPEVTQTPSHQVTQMGQEVILRCVPISNHLYFYWYRQILGQKVEFLVSFYNNEISEKSEIFDDQFSVERPDGSNFTLKIRSTKLEDSAMYFCASSEDAGIVELFFGEGSRLTVL.

This sequence joins TRBV27 and TRBJ2-7; D is perhaps TRBD2 (5 bases). The CDR3 consists of 14 residues. From germline, CDR1 is MNHEY and CDR2 SMNVEV (reference sequence). Trimming shortened V by 6 bases and J by 2 bases, and 14 bases separated the two germline ends. As DNA, the CDR3 is TGTGCCAGCAGGAAAAACCCGGGAACCTACGAGCAGTACTTC. It specifies CASRKNPGTYEQYF.

The rearrangement uses TRBV7-2 and TRBJ2-1; D unclear. There are 13 residues in the CDR3. Between the trimmed V and J ends, which lost 1 base and 15 bases, there was a span of 16 bases. Per germline, CDR1 SGHTA and CDR2 FQGNSA. In nucleotides, the CDR3 is TGTGCCAGCAGCTTAGGGGGTCGGCCAGCTGGGTTCTTC. It yields the protein CASSLGGRPAGFF.

Regarding this clone: Just one base apart from a much larger clone, this may be a read error. The chain joins TRBV11-3 to TRBJ1-1; D uncertain. Germline CDR1 reads SGHNT; CDR2 reads YENEEA. V was pared by 2 bases and J by 1 base, with 5 bases between. The CDR3 totals 13 residues. DNA of the CDR3: TGTGCCAGCAGCTTACAGGAGAACACTGAAGCTTTCTTT. It specifies CASSLQENTEAFF.

This chain uses TRBV10-3 with TRBJ2-5; D is possibly TRBD2 (6 bases). Germline CDR1 and CDR2: ENHRY and SYGVKD. The CDR3 sequence is 12 residues long. Between the trimmed V and J ends, which lost 6 bases and 5 bases, there was a span of 10 bases. Written as DNA, the CDR3 is TGTGCCATCAGCTGGGACTCGGAGACCCAGTACTTC. Amino acid sequence: CAISWDSETQYF.

The V and J genes are TRBV5-6 and TRBJ1-2; possible D gene TRBD1, 6 bases. This CDR3 contains 16 residues. Germline CDR1 reads SGHDT; CDR2 reads YYEEEE. V was shortened by 3 bases and J by 4 bases, with 19 bases between the two germline ends. CDR3 sequence (DNA): TGTGCCAGCAGCTCCGTCGCTAGGGACATCGCCTATGGCTACACCTTC. It specifies CASSSVARDIAYGYTF. Variable domain in full (rest from reference TRBV5-6 and TRBJ1-2): DAGVTQSPTHLIKTRGQQVTLRCSPKSGHDTVSWYQQALGQGPQFIFQYYEEEERQRGNFPDRFSGHQFPNYSSELNVNALLLGDSALYLCASSSVARDIAYGYTFGSGTRLTVV.

This chain connects TRBV2 to TRBJ2-2; tentative D call: TRBD2 (6 bases). Trimming took 5 bases from V and 2 from J, leaving 9 bases between them. CDR3 length: 14 residues. Germline-derived CDR1 and CDR2 are SNHLY and FYNNEI. The CDR3 region is CASSSTSNTGELFF. For the CDR3, the DNA is TGTGCCAGCAGTTCAACTAGCAACACCGGGGAGCTGTTTTTT.

This rearrangement joins TRBV5-1 to TRBJ1-3, with TRBD1 identical over 8 bases. This CDR3 has 15 residues. Trimming took 3 bases from V and 3 from J; bases not matched to a gene: 5. Looked up from germline, CDR1 is SGHRS and CDR2 is YFSETQ. In DNA, the CDR3 is TGCGCCAGCAGCTGGACAGGGTTAGGTGGAAACACCATATATTTT. Encoded protein: CASSWTGLGGNTIYF.

In this sample, this clone turned up many times. This chain connects TRBV9 to TRBJ2-5; 10 bases fit TRBD2. The CDR3 is made up of 17 amino acids. The germline CDR1 and CDR2 sequences are SGDLS and YYNGEE. J gave up 0 bases and V 0 bases, and 5 bases lay outside the gene matches. CDR3 nucleotide sequence: TGTGCCAGCAGCGTAGGGCTAGCGGGGGTGTACCAAGAGACCCAGTACTTC. Translated, it gives CASSVGLAGVYQETQYF.